The T cell receptor beta chain described here comes from a study of CD8 T cells in Susac syndrome. The germline CDR1 and CDR2 sequences are DFQATT and SNEGSKA (reference sequence). This CDR3 spans 15 amino acids. Trimming cost V 7 bases and J 0 bases; bases outside gene matches: 12. An input of about 0.5 to 1 ug of RNA was subjected to reverse transcription using random hexamers. Across 54 Vbeta and 13 Jbeta, TCR beta CDR3 was amplified with immunoSEQ multiplex PCR. TCRdb ran MiXCR on the immunoSEQ multiplex PCR reads and lists one entry per CDR3 protein. This table has about 300,000 distinct CDR3 sequences, around nine tenths appearing once. High-throughput TCR beta sequencing covered peripheral CD8+ and CD4+ T cells.

The sequence was collected from a human donor with multiple sclerosis. The chain uses TRBV20-1 and TRBJ2-7; 7 bases match TRBD1. The sequenced sample consisted of CD8+ T cells from PBMCs. The CDR3 region has the DNA TGCAGTGTCCCCAGACCGGGGACAGACTCCTACGAGCAGTACTTC. It is translated as CSVPRPGTDSYEQYF.